This T cell receptor beta chain was found in a study of Ad26.COV2.S vaccination and SARS-CoV-2 variants. Background on the study: Intramuscular Ad26.COV2.S at 5x10^10 or 1x10^11 viral particles.

Some clones are missing from TCRdb's copy, which holds only in-frame ones; the method was immunoSEQ multiplex PCR. The repertoire holds some 350,000 clones, with 80% to 90% as singletons. Treatment in this sample: 15 to 20 received Ad26.COV2.S at low or high dose, single or two shots; roughly five received placebo; per-sample allocation not given. Sampling occurred on day 63 after the first vaccine or placebo injection. After removal of 9 bases from V and 0 bases from J, the junction contained 16 bases not matched to a gene. Germline V gives CDR1 MDHEN, CDR2 SYDVKM. This CDR3 is built from 18 residues.

The sequenced sample was peripheral blood, obtained in a trial of Ad26.COV2.S vaccine versus placebo. The gene calls are TRBV28 and TRBJ2-3, with TRBD2 matching over 9 bases. The receptor comes from a person aged 18 to 59 who received the Ad26.COV2.S COVID-19 vaccine or a placebo. The CDR3 spells CASLISGRRALSTDTQYF. The CDR3 region has the DNA TGTGCCAGTCTTATTAGCGGGAGAAGGGCGTTAAGCACAGATACGCAGTATTTT.